A single sample gave rise to the 15 T cell receptor beta chains below, sequenced in a study of T cell responses to AZD1222 COVID-19 vaccine. Profiling relied on immunoSEQ multiplex PCR, and the TCRdb table lists in-frame clones only, not all of them. The repertoire includes 75,000 to 100,000 clones, about 93% of them detected once, and under 3.5% sits in the top ten. Sequenced material: peripheral blood, taken 28 days after the second AZD1222 dose. The receptors stem from an adult who received the AZD1222 COVID-19 vaccine.

The chain uses TRBV29-1 and TRBJ2-7, with D perhaps being TRBD1 or TRBD2 (6 bases each). V gave up 7 bases and J gave up 6 bases, with 19 bases separating them. The CDR3 loop spans 13 amino acids. Germline V gives CDR1 SQVTM, CDR2 ANQGSEA. CDR3 region: CSALGGRASEQYF. In DNA, the CDR3 is TGCAGCGCCCTTGGGGGGCGAGCATCCGAGCAGTACTTC.

The chain carries TRBV18 and TRBJ1-1; D is perhaps TRBD1 (6 bases). V was shortened by 3 bases and J by 8 bases, with 19 bases between the two germline ends. CDR1 is KGHSH, CDR2 LQKENI, per germline. This CDR3 is built from 15 residues. The CDR3 coding sequence is TGTGCCAGCTCACCCGGACAGCCAGACTTAGAGGAAGCTTTCTTT. It specifies CASSPGQPDLEEAFF.

The genes are TRBV3-1 (or the pseudogene TRBV3-2) and TRBJ1-2, with 12 bases lining up with TRBD1. J lost 8 bases, V lost 4 bases, and 14 bases had no gene match. Per germline, CDR1 LGHDT and CDR2 YNNKEL (reference sequence). This CDR3 has 17 residues. The CDR3: CASSLLPPGQGAGGYTF. The CDR3 DNA reads TGTGCCAGCAGCCTTCTACCTCCGGGACAGGGGGCAGGGGGCTACACCTTC.

This clone was seen once. The chain has TRBV6-5 and TRBJ1-1; 10 nucleotides align to TRBD1. The CDR3 loop spans 15 amino acids. V dropped 6 bases and J dropped 11; count of bases not matched to a gene: 15. CDR1 is MNHEY and CDR2 is SVGAGI in the germline V gene. As DNA, the CDR3 is TGTGCCAGCAGACTTACCGTAGATGGGACAGGGGATGCTTTCTTT. It yields the protein CASRLTVDGTGDAFF.

This chain uses TRBV7-2 with TRBJ2-5; TRBD1 agrees at 10 bases. V was pared by 5 bases and J by 4 bases, with 4 bases of the junction left unmatched. The CDR3 has 14 residues. Per germline, CDR1 SGHTA and CDR2 FQGNSA. CDR3 sequence reads: CASSPGDRGETQYF. The CDR3 coding sequence is TGTGCCAGCAGCCCCGGGGACAGGGGAGAGACCCAGTACTTC.

The rearrangement joins TRBV7-9 to TRBJ2-5, with D maybe TRBD1 (5 bases). V gave up 3 bases and J gave up 3 bases, with 11 bases separating them. The CDR3 spans 14 residues. Looked up from germline, CDR1 is SEHNR and CDR2 is FQNEAQ (reference sequence). The CDR3 spells CASSLRQTEETQYF. The CDR3 DNA follows: TGTGCCAGCAGCTTGCGACAGACCGAAGAGACCCAGTACTTC.

The rearrangement links TRBV3-1 (or the pseudogene TRBV3-2) to TRBJ2-1; TRBD1 matches 9 bases. The CDR3 covers 14 residues. Losses at the gene ends were 5 bases for V and 7 bases for J; bases not matched to a gene: 6. Germline loops: CDR1 LGHDT, CDR2 YNNKEL (reference sequence). For the CDR3, the DNA is TGTGCCAGCAGCAACAGGGGGCGCGTTAATGAGCAGTTCTTC. Translated: CASSNRGRVNEQFF.

V usage is TRBV6-5 and J usage is TRBJ2-4, with 10 bases aligning to TRBD1. The CDR3 is 15 amino acids. CDR1 and CDR2 from the germline V gene are MNHEY and SVGAGI. V shed 7 bases and J 5 bases; nucleotides not matched to a gene: 8. CDR3 protein: CASTGTGVLENIQYF. The CDR3 coding sequence is TGTGCCAGCACCGGGACAGGGGTCCTCGAAAACATTCAGTACTTC.

The V call is TRBV7-9, the J call TRBJ2-2; D may be TRBD2 (6 bases). Germline assignment: CDR1 SEHNR and CDR2 FQNEAQ (reference sequence). CDR3 size: 17 residues. Trimming left V 3 bases short and J 4 bases short, with 18 bases between. Here the CDR3 reads CASSFSLPGEGTGELFF. The CDR3 DNA reads as TGTGCCAGCAGCTTTTCTTTACCGGGGGAAGGCACCGGGGAGCTGTTTTTT.

The V call is TRBV9, the J call TRBJ2-1; 10 bases map to TRBD2. V was clipped by 2 bases and J by 5 bases; unmatched bases: 4. The CDR3 covers 15 residues. Looked up from germline, CDR1 is SGDLS and CDR2 is YYNGEE. CDR3 bases: TGTGCCAGCAGCGTCACTAGCGGGGATAACAATGAGCAGTTCTTC. This gives the protein CASSVTSGDNNEQFF. Together with reference TRBV9 and TRBJ2-1, the CDR3 gives the full variable domain: DSGVTQTPKHLITATGQRVTLRCSPRSGDLSVYWYQQSLDQGLQFLIQYYNGEERAKGNILERFSAQQFPDLHSELNLSSLELGDSALYFCASSVTSGDNNEQFFGPGTRLTVL.

This chain joins TRBV29-1 and TRBJ1-1; TRBD1 matches at 7 bases. CDR1 is SQVTM, CDR2 ANQGSEA, per germline. J was trimmed by 11 bases and V by 8 bases; bases with no gene match: 17. The CDR3 has 13 residues. As DNA, the CDR3 is TGCAGCATTATTTCTCCGGAGGGGGCTTCGGCTTTCTTT. It specifies CSIISPEGASAFF.

The V and J genes are TRBV7-2 and TRBJ1-6; D unclear. Germline CDR1 and CDR2: SGHTA and FQGNSA. The CDR3 is 16 amino acids. V was trimmed by 2 bases and J by 1 base, leaving 9 bases between them. The CDR3 DNA sequence: TGTGCCAGCAGCTTACCACAGTGGTCCTATAATTCACCCCTCCACTTT. Translation: CASSLPQWSYNSPLHF.

J is TRBJ2-3 and V is TRBV10-2; D ambiguous. The V end lost 8 bases, the J end lost 11 bases, and 17 bases lay between the germline ends. The CDR3 has 12 residues. In germline, CDR1 is WSHSY, CDR2 SAAADI. The CDR3 DNA sequence: TGCGCCAGCCTCTCGACTGCCCCTAAGCAGTATTTT. This translates into CASLSTAPKQYF.

V usage is TRBV12-3 or TRBV12-4 and J usage is TRBJ1-1; the D is unclear. The CDR3 is made up of 12 amino acids. Trimming took off 1 base at V and 6 bases at J, with 6 bases between the two ends. The CDR3 protein is CASSLELAEAFF. DNA of the CDR3: TGTGCCAGCAGTTTAGAACTTGCTGAAGCTTTCTTT.

The V gene is TRBV3-1 (or the pseudogene TRBV3-2), the J gene TRBJ2-3, with D hard to call. Germline CDR1 and CDR2: LGHDT and YNNKEL (reference sequence). The CDR3 loop spans 15 amino acids. V shed 1 base and J shed 0 bases, with 8 bases lying between them. The CDR3 region is CASSQVKESTDTQYF. CDR3 nucleotide sequence: TGTGCCAGCAGCCAAGTTAAGGAAAGCACAGATACGCAGTATTTT.